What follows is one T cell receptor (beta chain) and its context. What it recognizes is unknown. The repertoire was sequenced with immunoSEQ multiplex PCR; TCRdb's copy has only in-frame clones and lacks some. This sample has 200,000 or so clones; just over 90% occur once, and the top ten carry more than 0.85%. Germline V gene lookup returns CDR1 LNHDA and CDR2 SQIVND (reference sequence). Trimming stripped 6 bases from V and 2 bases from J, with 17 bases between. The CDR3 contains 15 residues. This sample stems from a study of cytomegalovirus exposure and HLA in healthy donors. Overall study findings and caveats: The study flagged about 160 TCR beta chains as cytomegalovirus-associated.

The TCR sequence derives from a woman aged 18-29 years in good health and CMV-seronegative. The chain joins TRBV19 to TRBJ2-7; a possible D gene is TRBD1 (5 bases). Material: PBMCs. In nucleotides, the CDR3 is TGTGCCAGTAGGAAATCAGGGCACCAAACCTACGAGCAGTACTTC. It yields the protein CASRKSGHQTYEQYF.